These 31 T cell receptor beta chains originate from one sample sequenced in a study of technical replicates of blood from several donors. The repertoire was sequenced with immunoSEQ multiplex PCR; TCRdb's copy has only in-frame clones and lacks some. Seen here are some 84,000 clones, 75% to 95% observed once, and the top ten hold about 0.4%. Sequencing was performed on T cells isolated from PBMCs. The receptors come from a human donor in good health.

This CDR3 is CASSVVPGDTQYF. The CDR3 DNA reads TGTGCCAGCAGCGTAGTACCGGGTGATACGCAGTATTTT. This chain uses TRBV9 with TRBJ2-3; D is unresolved. The germline CDR1 and CDR2 sequences are SGDLS and YYNGEE. V was shortened by 0 bases and J by 6 bases, with 8 bases between the two germline ends. The CDR3 is 13 amino acids.

The rearrangement uses TRBV19 and TRBJ1-4; D gene ambiguous. This CDR3 has 15 amino acids. Germline CDR1 and CDR2: LNHDA and SQIVND (reference sequence). The ends were cut back, 3 bases at V and 5 bases at J, with 13 bases in the middle. DNA of the CDR3: TGTGCCAGTAGTATTATCGGCGTCAGGAATGAAAAACTGTTTTTT. Translating it yields CASSIIGVRNEKLFF. Based on the CDR3 plus reference TRBV19 and TRBJ1-4, the full variable domain is DGGITQSPKYLFRKEGQNVTLSCEQNLNHDAMYWYRQDPGQGLRLIYYSQIVNDFQKGDIAEGYSVSREKKESFPLTVTSAQKNPTAFYLCASSIIGVRNEKLFFGSGTQLSVL.

The gene calls are TRBV7-2 and TRBJ1-2, with D unclear. Germline lookup yields CDR1 SGHTA and CDR2 FQGNSA. The V and J ends lost 1 base and 0 bases respectively, with 12 bases between them. This CDR3 has 16 amino acids. The CDR3 DNA reads TGTGCCAGCAGCTTAGACGCGGGCCTCACTAACTATGGCTACACCTTC. Its translation is CASSLDAGLTNYGYTF.

This clone occurred a few times. The rearrangement links TRBV11-2 to TRBJ1-1, with 7 bases identical to TRBD1. Unmatched junction bases numbered 5, after V lost 5 bases and J lost 2 bases. This CDR3 is 14 amino acids long. The germline CDR1 and CDR2 sequences are SGHAT and FQNNGV. The CDR3: CASSVSGGNTEAFF. The CDR3 DNA sequence: TGTGCCAGCAGCGTCTCAGGGGGTAACACTGAAGCTTTCTTT.

In its sample, this clone was seen once. J is TRBJ2-1 and V is TRBV5-4; TRBD2 matches at 8 bases. This CDR3 region has 15 residues. CDR1 and CDR2 from the germline V gene are SGHNT and YYREEE (reference sequence). V dropped 0 bases and J dropped 7; count of bases not matched to a gene: 6. The CDR3 DNA is TGTGCCAGCAGCTTGGTCCAGCGGGAGTTTAATGAGCAGTTCTTC. It specifies CASSLVQREFNEQFF.

The V gene is TRBV11-1, the J gene TRBJ2-7, with TRBD1 as a possible D gene (5 bases). From germline, CDR1 is SGHAT and CDR2 FQDESV (reference sequence). The CDR3 has 13 amino acids. V was pared by 2 bases and J by 7 bases, with 12 bases between. This chain's CDR3 is CASSLPREKEQYF. The CDR3, as DNA: TGTGCCAGCAGCTTACCCAGGGAAAAGGAGCAGTACTTC.

In this sample, this clone turned up a few times. The J gene is TRBJ1-2, the V gene TRBV28; 10 bases align to TRBD1. The germline gives CDR1 MDHEN, CDR2 SYDVKM. This CDR3 contains 16 residues. Trimming at V came to 6 bases and at J to 5 bases, leaving 12 bases not matched to a gene. The DNA for the CDR3 is TGTGCCAGCAGCAAGATCATGTCGGGACAGGGGTATGGCTACACCTTC. Amino acids: CASSKIMSGQGYGYTF.

This clone was recorded only once. The rearrangement uses TRBV11-2 and TRBJ2-1; tentatively, D is TRBD2 (6 bases). This CDR3 comprises 15 residues. Trimming cost V 5 bases and J 9 bases, with 20 bases left between them. CDR1 is SGHAT, CDR2 FQNNGV, per germline. CDR3 DNA: TGTGCCAGCAGCCAAATAGCGCGAGGGAGGAGTGAGCAGTTCTTC. Encoded protein: CASSQIARGRSEQFF.

The chain combines TRBV27 with TRBJ2-3; possible D gene TRBD2, 5 bases. This CDR3 has 13 residues. Germline CDR1 MNHEY, CDR2 SMNVEV (reference sequence). The ends were cut back, 2 bases at V and 5 bases at J, with 8 bases in the middle. The CDR3 region is CASSLLAVDTQYF. In nucleotides, the CDR3 is TGTGCCAGCAGTTTACTAGCAGTAGATACGCAGTATTTT.

This clone was recorded only once. This chain joins TRBV5-1 and TRBJ2-3, with D possibly being TRBD2 (6 bases). With 3 bases removed from V and 5 bases from J, the gap between germline ends came to 16 bases. CDR3 length: 15 amino acids. Germline CDR1 SGHRS, CDR2 YFSETQ. CDR3: CASSSQGLKEDTQYF. CDR3 nucleotide sequence: TGCGCCAGCAGCTCGCAGGGACTCAAGGAAGATACGCAGTATTTT.

This rearrangement joins TRBV5-4 to TRBJ2-3; 9 positions match TRBD2. Germline-derived CDR1 and CDR2 are SGHNT and YYREEE (reference sequence). J lost 4 bases, V lost 4 bases, and 19 bases had no gene match. The CDR3 consists of 19 residues. CDR3 in amino acids: CASSADRAMAGGPSDTQYF. In DNA form, the CDR3 reads TGTGCCAGCAGCGCTGACAGGGCCATGGCGGGAGGGCCGTCAGATACGCAGTATTTT.

This clone was seen a handful of times. This rearrangement joins TRBV7-9 to TRBJ1-1; a weak D match, TRBD1 (6 bases). Germline-derived CDR1 and CDR2 are SEHNR and FQNEAQ (reference sequence). V lost 4 bases, J lost 3 bases, and 12 bases lay in between. The CDR3 covers 14 residues. The CDR3 coding sequence is TGTGCCAGCAGCTATGGAGAGGGGGACACTGAAGCTTTCTTT. Translated, it gives CASSYGEGDTEAFF.

This chain joins TRBV5-1 and TRBJ2-7; 11 bases fit TRBD2. Looked up from germline, CDR1 is SGHRS and CDR2 is YFSETQ. The CDR3 runs to 15 residues. Trimming took 0 bases from V and 3 from J; bases not matched to a gene: 2. Here the CDR3 reads CASSLAGTSGYEQYF. CDR3 DNA: TGCGCCAGCAGCTTGGCTGGGACTAGCGGCTACGAGCAGTACTTC.

The V call is TRBV19, the J call TRBJ2-1; a weak D match, TRBD2 (5 bases). This CDR3 contains 17 residues. CDR1 is LNHDA, CDR2 SQIVND, per germline (reference sequence). Trimming removed 5 bases at V and 0 bases at J, with 17 bases between. CDR3 DNA sequence: TGTGCCAGTAGTCCCAGGACTCTCCTACACTCCTACAATGAGCAGTTCTTC. This gives the protein CASSPRTLLHSYNEQFF.

In this sample, this clone turned up a few times. The J gene is TRBJ2-1, the V gene TRBV9; 9 nucleotides align to TRBD2. The trim removed 0 bases at V and 4 bases at J, leaving 2 bases unmatched. Germline assignment: CDR1 SGDLS and CDR2 YYNGEE. The CDR3 covers 15 residues. CDR3 nucleotide sequence: TGTGCCAGCAGCGTAGCTAGCGGGAATTACAATGAGCAGTTCTTC. Translation gives CASSVASGNYNEQFF.

The chain couples TRBV7-8 to TRBJ1-2, with D possibly TRBD1 on 5 matching bases. Germline CDR1 and CDR2: SGHVS and FQNEAQ. Trimming removed 2 bases at V and 0 bases at J, with 7 bases between. The CDR3 covers 14 residues. The CDR3 nucleotides are TGTGCCAGCAGCTTACTACAGGCTAACTATGGCTACACCTTC. Encoded protein: CASSLLQANYGYTF.

V and J are TRBV28 and TRBJ1-1; TRBD1 matches 8 bases. Germline V lookup: CDR1 MDHEN, CDR2 SYDVKM. This CDR3 is 16 amino acids long. V trimming: 5 bases; J trimming: 1 base; junction bases outside the gene matches: 9. CDR3 protein: CASSPLPGTGNTEAFF. Here the CDR3 DNA reads TGTGCCAGCAGTCCCTTACCCGGGACAGGGAACACTGAAGCTTTCTTT.

V is TRBV29-1 and J is TRBJ1-2; TRBD1 is a possible D gene (6 bases). The CDR3 totals 11 residues. Trimming left V 7 bases short and J 8 bases short, with 14 bases between. Germline V gives CDR1 SQVTM, CDR2 ANQGSEA. CDR3 DNA sequence: TGCAGCGATATACAGGGTGGCGGCTACACCTTC. Its translation: CSDIQGGGYTF.

The CDR3 sequence is CASSLYGTGNAGGGYTF. Written as DNA, the CDR3 is TGTGCCAGCAGCCTTTACGGGACAGGGAACGCTGGGGGTGGCTACACCTTC. V and J are TRBV7-3 and TRBJ1-2; 9 bases fit TRBD1. J gave up 7 bases and V 5 bases, and 17 bases lay outside the gene matches. The CDR3 sequence is 17 residues long. Per the germline V gene, CDR1 is SGHTA and CDR2 is FQGTGA.

The chain uses TRBV27 and TRBJ2-2; 9 nucleotides line up with TRBD1. CDR3 length: 15 residues. CDR1 MNHEY and CDR2 SMNVEV come from the germline V gene (reference sequence). V trimming: 4 bases; J trimming: 8 bases; junction bases outside the gene matches: 8. In DNA, the CDR3 is TGTGCCAGCAGTTCCCCGGGACAGGGATTAGGGGAGCTGTTTTTT. Translating gives CASSSPGQGLGELFF.

V is TRBV19 and J is TRBJ1-2; the D gene is possibly TRBD1 (5 bases). CDR1 and CDR2 from the germline V gene are LNHDA and SQIVND (reference sequence). The CDR3 runs to 13 residues. The V gene lost 10 bases and the J gene lost 4 bases, with 16 bases spanning the gap. The DNA of the CDR3 is TGTGCCACCCAAACTGGGGCTAGCTATGGCTACACCTTC. Amino acids: CATQTGASYGYTF. Full variable domain (missing parts from reference TRBV19 and TRBJ1-2): DGGITQSPKYLFRKEGQNVTLSCEQNLNHDAMYWYRQDPGQGLRLIYYSQIVNDFQKGDIAEGYSVSREKKESFPLTVTSAQKNPTAFYLCATQTGASYGYTFGSGTRLTVV.

V gene TRBV7-9 combines with J gene TRBJ2-3, with TRBD2 matching 7 bases. Per the germline V gene, CDR1 is SEHNR and CDR2 is FQNEAQ (reference sequence). The CDR3 has 13 amino acids. The V gene end was trimmed by 11 bases and the J gene end by 4 bases; junction bases not matched to a gene: 9. The CDR3 sequence: CAAGGAGADTQYF. The CDR3 coding sequence is TGTGCCGCCGGAGGGGCGGGAGCAGATACGCAGTATTTT.

This clone was counted once. The rearrangement links TRBV6-6 to TRBJ1-3; D call uncertain. The CDR3 contains 12 residues. V shed 8 bases and J shed 2 bases, with 7 bases lying between them. Looked up from germline, CDR1 is MNHNY and CDR2 is SVGAGI (reference sequence). The CDR3 reads CASGGTGNTIYF. The CDR3 bases are TGTGCCAGCGGAGGAACTGGAAACACCATATATTTT.

This clone appeared once. This chain uses TRBV9 with TRBJ1-2, with 9 bases matching TRBD1. CDR3 length: 13 amino acids. CDR1 and CDR2 from the germline V gene are SGDLS and YYNGEE. Unmatched junction bases numbered 5, after V lost 7 bases and J lost 4 bases. The CDR3, as DNA: TGTGCCAGCGACAGGGGGGTTGGCTATGGCTACACCTTC. Translating it yields CASDRGVGYGYTF.

This clone was recorded once. V gene TRBV7-9 combines with J gene TRBJ2-5; D perhaps matches TRBD2 (6 bases). Germline lookup yields CDR1 SEHNR and CDR2 FQNEAQ (reference sequence). The CDR3 is 15 amino acids. V was cut by 4 bases and J by 4 bases, with 16 bases left in between. The CDR3 sequence: CASSSPRDFPETQYF. CDR3 DNA sequence: TGTGCCAGCAGCTCTCCAAGGGACTTTCCAGAGACCCAGTACTTC. Looking up the rest from reference TRBV7-9 and TRBJ2-5 gives the full variable domain: DTGVSQNPRHKITKRGQNVTFRCDPISEHNRLYWYRQTLGQGPEFLTYFQNEAQLEKSRLLSDRFSAERPKGSFSTLEIQRTEQGDSAMYLCASSSPRDFPETQYFGPGTRLLVL.

The chain links TRBV28 to TRBJ1-2; no clear D. Germline CDR1 and CDR2: MDHEN and SYDVKM. Deletions cut 2 bases from V and 5 bases from J, with 6 bases between. The CDR3 loop spans 12 amino acids. DNA of the CDR3: TGTGCCAGCAGTTTAACTGAGTATGGCTACACCTTC. Amino acid sequence: CASSLTEYGYTF.

The chain carries TRBV5-1 and TRBJ2-6, with 11 bases that match TRBD1. Germline V gene data show CDR1 as SGHRS and CDR2 as YFSETQ. The CDR3 has 18 amino acids. J lost 4 bases, V lost 0 bases, and 6 bases had no gene match. CDR3 DNA: TGCGCCAGCAGCTTGGCCGGGACAGGGGGAACGGGGGCCAACGTCCTGACTTTC. This sequence encodes CASSLAGTGGTGANVLTF.

This chain uses TRBV6-6 with TRBJ2-3; 9 positions agree with TRBD1. In germline, CDR1 is MNHNY, CDR2 SVGAGI (reference sequence). This CDR3 region has 15 residues. V lost 5 bases and J lost 6; bases outside the gene matches: 9. CDR3 sequence (DNA): TGTGCCAGCAGTCGCCGGGACAGGGACTCCGATACGCAGTATTTT. This encodes CASSRRDRDSDTQYF.

V and J are TRBV30 and TRBJ1-4; D is undetermined. CDR3 length: 13 amino acids. V shed 7 bases and J shed 8 bases, with 17 bases lying between them. CDR1 is GTSNPN and CDR2 is SVGIG in the germline V gene (reference sequence). The CDR3 DNA reads as TGTGCCTCAGAAATTACACAGTGGGAAAAACTGTTTTTT. The encoded protein is CASEITQWEKLFF.

This clone was observed a handful of times. V gene TRBV2 combines with J gene TRBJ2-3, with 7 positions matching TRBD2. The V and J ends lost 2 bases and 2 bases, in that order; junction bases with no gene match: 7. Looked up from germline, CDR1 is SNHLY and CDR2 is FYNNEI. The CDR3 length is 16 residues. The CDR3 DNA sequence: TGTGCCAGCAGTGAACGGGCTAGCGGAACCACAGATACGCAGTATTTT. Translating gives CASSERASGTTDTQYF.

This clone was recorded once. V gene TRBV29-1 combines with J gene TRBJ2-2; maybe TRBD1 (6 bases). The CDR3 loop spans 14 amino acids. CDR1 and CDR2 (germline): SQVTM, ANQGSEA. V dropped 4 bases and J dropped 3 bases, with 12 bases sitting between them. CDR3 sequence: CSVVRDTDTGELFF. The CDR3, as DNA: TGCAGCGTTGTTAGGGACACAGACACCGGGGAGCTGTTTTTT.